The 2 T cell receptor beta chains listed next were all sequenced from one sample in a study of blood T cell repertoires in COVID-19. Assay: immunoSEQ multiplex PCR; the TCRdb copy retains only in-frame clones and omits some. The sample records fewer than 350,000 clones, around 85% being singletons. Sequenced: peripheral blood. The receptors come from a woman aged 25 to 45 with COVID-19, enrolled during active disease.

The CDR3 region is CASSLGPSGQETQYF. For the CDR3, the DNA is TGTGCCAGCAGCTTAGGTCCCAGCGGCCAAGAGACCCAGTACTTC. The chain is built from TRBV7-6 and TRBJ2-5; possibly TRBD2 for D (5 bases). Looked up from germline, CDR1 is SGHVS and CDR2 is FNYEAQ. The ends were cut back, 1 base at V and 1 base at J, with 10 bases in the middle. There are 15 residues in the CDR3.

CDR3 loop: CASSSQGSLYEQYF. The CDR3 region has the DNA TGTGCCAGCAGTTCACAGGGATCCCTATACGAGCAGTACTTC. V gene TRBV6-2 or TRBV6-3 combines with J gene TRBJ2-7; D may be TRBD1 (6 bases). V lost 4 bases to trimming and J lost 4 bases, with 14 bases between them. Germline V gives CDR1 MNHEY, CDR2 SVGEGT. CDR3 size: 14 residues.